What follows are 24 T cell receptor beta chains derived from one specimen sequenced in a study of blood T cell repertoires in COVID-19. Sequencing was performed with immunoSEQ multiplex PCR; in TCRdb, only in-frame clones are kept and a portion is missing. The sample consists of approximately 190,000 clones, 70% to 90% of them appearing once. The specimen sequenced was peripheral blood. These receptors were collected from a man in his sixties with active or convalescent COVID-19.

The V and J genes are TRBV7-6 and TRBJ2-3, with 7 bases lining up with TRBD2. The CDR3 is made up of 15 amino acids. Trimming took 0 bases from V and 0 from J; bases not matched to a gene: 0. Germline V gives CDR1 SGHVS, CDR2 FNYEAQ. The CDR3 DNA follows: TGTGCCAGCAGCTTAGCGGGGGGGAGCACAGATACGCAGTATTTT. It translates to CASSLAGGSTDTQYF.

This CDR3 is CASSWGRGNYGYTF. The CDR3 DNA reads TGTGCCAGCAGTTGGGGGCGCGGGAACTATGGCTACACCTTC. The rearrangement uses TRBV27 and TRBJ1-2; D perhaps matches TRBD1 (6 bases). The length of the CDR3 is 14 residues. V lost 4 bases and J lost 2, with 11 bases in between. Germline V CDR1 and CDR2: MNHEY, SMNVEV (reference sequence).

The chain has TRBV5-5 and TRBJ2-7; D is uncertain. Per the germline V gene, CDR1 is SGHKS and CDR2 is YYEKEE (reference sequence). The CDR3 length is 14 residues. V dropped 5 bases and J dropped 0 bases, with 12 bases sitting between them. The CDR3 nucleotides are TGTGCCAGCAGGAACCAACGGAGCTCCTACGAGCAGTACTTC. Translated: CASRNQRSSYEQYF.

The chain combines TRBV4-2 with TRBJ2-5, with 10 bases matching TRBD2. The CDR3 runs 17 residues. Germline V CDR1 and CDR2: LGHNA, YNFKEQ. Trimming took 1 base from V and 0 from J; bases not matched to a gene: 5. The CDR3 DNA is TGTGCCAGCAGCCAAGTTAGCGGGGGGTCGTACCAAGAGACCCAGTACTTC. Its translation: CASSQVSGGSYQETQYF.

V is TRBV7-6 and J is TRBJ1-2; D is uncertain. The CDR3 has 15 amino acids. Germline V gives CDR1 SGHVS, CDR2 FNYEAQ. Trimming removed 5 bases at V and 7 bases at J, with 20 bases between. CDR3 region: CASSPMGSLLGGYTF. In nucleotides, the CDR3 is TGTGCCAGCAGCCCTATGGGCAGTTTACTTGGTGGCTACACCTTC.

The chain is built from TRBV7-9 and TRBJ1-5; D call uncertain. Trimming removed 5 bases from V and 5 bases from J, with 10 bases in between. Germline CDR1 is SEHNR and CDR2 is FQNEAQ (reference sequence). This CDR3 contains 13 residues. Here the CDR3 DNA reads TGTGCCAGCAGCCTTAACAGTGATCAGCCCCAGCATTTT. It yields the protein CASSLNSDQPQHF.

This chain connects TRBV4-1 to TRBJ2-5; 7 bases fit TRBD2. Trimming cost V 1 base and J 4 bases; bases outside gene matches: 3. The CDR3 has 14 residues. CDR1 MGHRA and CDR2 YSYEKL come from the germline V gene. CDR3: CASSQGEGIETQYF. The DNA for the CDR3 is TGCGCCAGCAGCCAAGGGGAGGGGATAGAGACCCAGTACTTC.

This clone turned up a few times. J is TRBJ2-2 and V is TRBV5-1; 8 nucleotides align to TRBD1. Per the germline V gene, CDR1 is SGHRS and CDR2 is YFSETQ. V lost 0 bases, J lost 7 bases, and 11 bases stayed unmatched. The CDR3 is 17 residues long. CDR3 residues: CASSLGRTGSIGGELFF. In DNA form, the CDR3 reads TGCGCCAGCAGCTTGGGAAGGACAGGGTCTATCGGCGGGGAGCTGTTTTTT.

The V call is TRBV6-5, the J call TRBJ1-1; 8 bases map to TRBD1. V shed 8 bases and J 5 bases; nucleotides not matched to a gene: 10. The CDR3 runs 14 residues. Germline assignment: CDR1 MNHEY and CDR2 SVGAGI. The CDR3 reads CASDWQGARTEAFF. DNA for the CDR3: TGTGCCAGCGATTGGCAGGGGGCGCGGACTGAAGCTTTCTTT.

CDR3 sequence reads: CASSQVFSVRELFF. Written as DNA, the CDR3 is TGCGCCAGCAGCCAAGTCTTTAGCGTCCGGGAGCTGTTTTTT. The genes are TRBV4-1 and TRBJ2-2; a possible D gene is TRBD2 (5 bases). The germline gives CDR1 MGHRA, CDR2 YSYEKL. This CDR3 is 14 amino acids long. Trimming shortened V by 1 base and J by 9 bases, and 12 bases separated the two germline ends.

The chain carries TRBV7-9 and TRBJ1-4; TRBD1 matches at 11 bases. Unmatched junction bases numbered 2, after V lost 5 bases and J lost 0 bases. The length of the CDR3 is 16 residues. Germline-derived CDR1 and CDR2 are SEHNR and FQNEAQ (reference sequence). In nucleotides, the CDR3 is TGTGCCAGCAGCCCGGGACAGGGGGCAACTAATGAAAAACTGTTTTTT. Translated: CASSPGQGATNEKLFF. Filled out from reference TRBV7-9 and TRBJ1-4, the complete variable domain reads DTGVSQNPRHKITKRGQNVTFRCDPISEHNRLYWYRQTLGQGPEFLTYFQNEAQLEKSRLLSDRFSAERPKGSFSTLEIQRTEQGDSAMYLCASSPGQGATNEKLFFGSGTQLSVL.

This sequence joins TRBV4-1 and TRBJ2-3; TRBD2 matches at 12 bases. With V trimmed by 1 base and J by 3 bases, 5 bases remained unmatched. Germline CDR1 is MGHRA and CDR2 is YSYEKL. The CDR3 runs 17 residues. CDR3 coding DNA: TGCGCCAGCAGCCAAGTGGGGCTAGCGGGGGGGACAGATACGCAGTATTTT. It specifies CASSQVGLAGGTDTQYF.

The chain combines TRBV14 with TRBJ1-2; D might be TRBD1 (6 bases). The CDR3 contains 14 residues. The germline CDR1 and CDR2 sequences are SGHDN and FVKESK. Trimming took 0 bases from V and 4 from J, leaving 9 bases between them. CDR3 in DNA: TGTGCCAGCAGCCAAGATCAACAGGGCTATGGCTACACCTTC. This translates into CASSQDQQGYGYTF.

This chain uses TRBV2 with TRBJ1-5, with unresolved D. The V end was cut by 8 bases, the J end by 4 bases, with 12 bases between. This CDR3 has 13 amino acids. CDR1 is SNHLY and CDR2 is FYNNEI in the germline V gene. The CDR3 DNA sequence: TGTGCCAGCGGCACAATCGGGAATCAGCCCCAGCATTTT. Amino acid sequence: CASGTIGNQPQHF.

The J gene is TRBJ1-3, the V gene TRBV7-9; D is ambiguous. In germline, CDR1 is SEHNR, CDR2 FQNEAQ (reference sequence). Trimming removed 1 base from V and 1 base from J, with 5 bases in between. The CDR3 length is 14 residues. The CDR3 sequence: CASSLGGSGNTIYF. As DNA, the CDR3 is TGTGCCAGCAGCTTAGGAGGGTCTGGAAACACCATATATTTT.

The V gene is TRBV10-1, the J gene TRBJ1-5; TRBD1 might be the D (5 bases). Per germline, CDR1 WNHNN and CDR2 SYGVQD (reference sequence). Trimming left V 0 bases short and J 0 bases short, with 12 bases between. The CDR3 covers 17 residues. CDR3 bases: TGCGCCAGCAGTGAGTCTTTCAGGGCCTATAGCAATCAGCCCCAGCATTTT. Translated: CASSESFRAYSNQPQHF.

The J gene is TRBJ1-3, the V gene TRBV7-9; no clear D gene. Trimming pared 4 bases from V and 4 bases from J, leaving 17 bases between. The germline V gene has CDR1 SEHNR and CDR2 FQNEAQ (reference sequence). The CDR3 extends over 16 amino acids. CDR3 sequence: CASSYQQSLVGNTIYF. DNA for the CDR3: TGTGCCAGCAGCTACCAACAGTCTTTGGTGGGAAACACCATATATTTT.

V is TRBV6-6 and J is TRBJ1-1; no clear D. The CDR3 loop spans 13 amino acids. In germline, CDR1 is MNHNY, CDR2 SVGAGI (reference sequence). Trimming cost V 6 bases and J 4 bases, with 12 bases left between them. In nucleotides, the CDR3 is TGTGCCAGCAGAGACCCGGGGTTCACTGAAGCTTTCTTT. Translation: CASRDPGFTEAFF.

The chain joins TRBV11-2 to TRBJ1-2; D is uncertain. With 1 base removed from V and 2 bases from J, the gap between germline ends came to 5 bases. This CDR3 has 13 residues. Germline V gene data show CDR1 as SGHAT and CDR2 as FQNNGV. The CDR3 here is CASSLVRNYGYTF. For the CDR3, the DNA is TGTGCCAGCAGCTTAGTCAGAAACTATGGCTACACCTTC.

This clone was seen a single time. This chain links TRBV6-6 with TRBJ1-2, with D possibly being TRBD1 (5 bases). The CDR3 is 15 amino acids. Germline CDR1 MNHNY, CDR2 SVGAGI (reference sequence). Deletions cut 4 bases from V and 6 bases from J, with 18 bases between. The CDR3 sequence: CASSFPEGPLDGYTF. In DNA, the CDR3 is TGTGCCAGCAGTTTCCCGGAGGGGCCCCTAGATGGCTACACCTTC.

The genes are TRBV6-1 and TRBJ1-5; D may be TRBD1 (6 bases). Germline values: CDR1 MNHNS, CDR2 SASEGT. Trimming cost V 2 bases and J 0 bases, with 11 bases left between them. The CDR3 extends over 16 amino acids. Written as DNA, the CDR3 is TGTGCCAGCAGTGAACTGGGGGCTCGTAGCAATCAGCCCCAGCATTTT. Its translation: CASSELGARSNQPQHF.

The V and J genes are TRBV14 and TRBJ2-1; no clear D gene. V shed 5 bases and J shed 10 bases, with 9 bases lying between them. From germline, CDR1 is SGHDN and CDR2 FVKESK. This CDR3 spans 11 amino acids. The CDR3 loop is CASSSRLEQFF. Written as DNA, the CDR3 is TGTGCCAGCAGCTCACGACTCGAGCAGTTCTTC.

V is TRBV3-1 (or the pseudogene TRBV3-2) and J is TRBJ2-5; no reliable D call. Germline lookup yields CDR1 LGHDT and CDR2 YNNKEL (reference sequence). The ends were cut back, 3 bases at V and 2 bases at J, with 16 bases in the middle. The CDR3 consists of 16 residues. CDR3 loop: CASSHPGSGSQETQYF. The CDR3, as DNA: TGTGCCAGCAGCCACCCGGGTTCCGGGTCACAAGAGACCCAGTACTTC.

The chain employs TRBV5-1 and TRBJ1-4, with D uncertain. Trimming left V 2 bases short and J 8 bases short, with 13 bases between. In germline, CDR1 is SGHRS, CDR2 YFSETQ. The CDR3 has 14 residues. CDR3 sequence (DNA): TGCGCCAGCAGCTTTGGACGACTAGGGGAAAAACTGTTTTTT. As protein: CASSFGRLGEKLFF.